The clone carrying this T cell receptor (beta chain) is a singleton in its sample. J lost 8 bases, V lost 1 base, and 14 bases had no gene match. Germline V gene data show CDR1 as LNHNV and CDR2 as YYDKDF (reference sequence). This CDR3 contains 17 residues. This entry belongs to a study of blood T cell repertoires in COVID-19. On the study more broadly: Whether acute or convalescent, the COVID-19 samples came from the United States, Italy and Spain.

Produced via immunoSEQ multiplex PCR; TCRdb's table is partial and in-frame only. Of about 63,000 clones in the sample, approximately 80% were seen once. The J gene is TRBJ2-1, the V gene TRBV15; 7 nucleotides line up with TRBD2. This TCR came from a woman of 80 years or more with acute or convalescent COVID-19. Specimen: peripheral blood. The CDR3 coding sequence is TGTGCCACCAGCAGAGGGCGGGCTAGCGGTGCCTCTGATGAGCAGTTCTTC. This sequence encodes CATSRGRASGASDEQFF.